The next 16 T cell receptor beta chains were all read from a single sample in a study of OX40 agonist ivuxolimab in advanced cancers. Measured with immunoSEQ multiplex PCR; TCRdb has only the in-frame clones, and not every one. This sample has 150,000 to 190,000 clones, with roughly 94% found just once. The sample consisted of CD4+ or CD8+ T cells sorted from blood, taken in a trial of the OX40 agonist ivuxolimab. The receptors were sampled from an adult with an advanced solid tumor such as melanoma, head and neck, liver or kidney cancer.

The rearrangement uses TRBV5-1 and TRBJ1-4; 10 nucleotides agree with TRBD1. Germline V gene sequence: CDR1 SGHRS, CDR2 YFSETQ. This CDR3 region has 14 residues. The J segment lost 8 bases and the V segment lost 3 bases, leaving 4 bases of the junction unmatched. CDR3 protein: CASSSGTGVEKLFF. The CDR3 coding sequence is TGCGCCAGCAGCTCCGGGACAGGGGTCGAAAAACTGTTTTTT.

The chain carries TRBV19 and TRBJ2-2; D is unclear. Between the trimmed V and J ends, which lost 6 bases and 1 base, there was a span of 9 bases. The germline gives CDR1 LNHDA, CDR2 SQIVND (reference sequence). The CDR3 is made up of 14 amino acids. CDR3 DNA: TGTGCCAGTAGACCTACACGGAACACCGGGGAGCTGTTTTTT. Translated: CASRPTRNTGELFF.

This chain joins TRBV5-4 and TRBJ2-7, with D perhaps matching TRBD1 or TRBD2 (6 bases each). Per germline, CDR1 SGHNT and CDR2 YYREEE (reference sequence). V lost 4 bases and J 1 base, leaving 21 bases between the germline ends. The CDR3 runs 17 residues. The CDR3 is CASSPNGGQGGSYEQYF. CDR3 nucleotide sequence: TGTGCCAGCAGCCCCAATGGGGGGCAAGGTGGATCCTACGAGCAGTACTTC.

DNA for the CDR3: TGTGCCAGCAGTCTGGGACAGGGAAGGAACGAGCAGTACTTC. Encoded protein: CASSLGQGRNEQYF. The V gene is TRBV27, the J gene TRBJ2-7; TRBD1 aligns across 9 bases. V dropped 5 bases and J dropped 5; count of bases not matched to a gene: 7. Germline loops: CDR1 MNHEY, CDR2 SMNVEV (reference sequence). The CDR3 runs to 14 residues.

The rearrangement uses TRBV9 and TRBJ2-3, with unresolved D. The V gene's germline CDR1 is SGDLS and CDR2 YYNGEE. With 0 bases removed from V and 2 bases from J, the gap between germline ends came to 7 bases. The CDR3 is 14 residues long. Here the CDR3 reads CASSVAGYTDTQYF. CDR3 DNA: TGTGCCAGCAGCGTAGCCGGGTACACAGATACGCAGTATTTT.

This chain connects TRBV23-1 to TRBJ2-7; D gene uncertain. TRBV23-1 is an open reading frame, and its role is uncertain. V lost 0 bases and J 2 bases, leaving 11 bases between the germline ends. The CDR3 totals 15 residues. The CDR3 nucleotides are TGCGCCAGCAGTCAATCGAGGCCAGCAACCTACGAGCAGTACTTC. Translated: CASSQSRPATYEQYF.

V gene TRBV2 combines with J gene TRBJ2-1, with 12 bases identical to TRBD2. Germline lookup yields CDR1 SNHLY and CDR2 FYNNEI. This CDR3 has 15 residues. With V trimmed by 6 bases and J by 6 bases, 6 bases remained unmatched. CDR3 loop: CASSEGLAGSNEQFF. The CDR3 nucleotides are TGTGCCAGCAGCGAGGGACTAGCGGGTTCCAATGAGCAGTTCTTC.

The J gene is TRBJ1-5, the V gene TRBV27; 7 bases agree with TRBD1. This CDR3 is built from 16 residues. Germline assignment: CDR1 MNHEY and CDR2 SMNVEV (reference sequence). V lost 2 bases and J lost 4; bases outside the gene matches: 8. CDR3 bases: TGTGCCAGCAGTTTAGCCGGACAGGATGGGAATCAGCCCCAGCATTTT. Translated: CASSLAGQDGNQPQHF.

The rearrangement links TRBV18 to TRBJ2-5; D gene unclear. Trimming left V 3 bases short and J 2 bases short, with 10 bases between. The germline CDR1 and CDR2 sequences are KGHSH and LQKENI. This CDR3 has 14 residues. CDR3 nucleotides: TGTGCCAGCTCACCTCCTTCTCTTCAAGAGACCCAGTACTTC. Residues: CASSPPSLQETQYF.

This clone was seen a single time. The gene calls are TRBV7-2 and TRBJ2-1, with 11 bases lining up with TRBD2. The V gene's germline CDR1 is SGHTA and CDR2 FQGNSA. The length of the CDR3 is 15 residues. The V gene end was trimmed by 0 bases and the J gene end by 6 bases; junction bases not matched to a gene: 1. Written as DNA, the CDR3 is TGTGCCAGCAGCTTAGCTAGCGGGAGGGTCAATGAGCAGTTCTTC. This translates into CASSLASGRVNEQFF.

The genes are TRBV15 and TRBJ1-5; a weak D match, TRBD1 (5 bases). V gave up 5 bases and J gave up 8 bases, with 19 bases separating them. CDR3 length: 15 amino acids. Germline V lookup: CDR1 LNHNV, CDR2 YYDKDF (reference sequence). CDR3: CATSPQARGREPQHF. CDR3 coding DNA: TGTGCCACCAGCCCACAAGCGAGGGGTAGGGAGCCCCAGCATTTT. Full variable domain (outside the CDR3, taken from reference TRBV15 and TRBJ1-5): DAMVIQNPRYQVTQFGKPVTLSCSQTLNHNVMYWYQQKSSQAPKLLFHYYDKDFNNEADTPDNFQSRRPNTSFCFLDIRSPGLGDTAMYLCATSPQARGREPQHFGDGTRLSIL.

The gene calls are TRBV6-1 and TRBJ1-2; maybe TRBD1 (5 bases). The CDR3 is 14 residues long. Trimming left V 11 bases short and J 7 bases short, with 23 bases between. In germline, CDR1 is MNHNS, CDR2 SASEGT. CDR3 amino acids: CASHPIGALGGYTF. CDR3 bases: TGTGCCTCACACCCCATAGGGGCATTGGGTGGCTACACCTTC.

The CDR3 is CASSESRSGYGYTF. CDR3 nucleotides: TGTGCCAGCAGTGAATCCCGGTCGGGGTATGGCTACACCTTC. V usage is TRBV6-1 and J usage is TRBJ1-2; D is ambiguous. The CDR3 totals 14 residues. V was clipped by 2 bases and J by 5 bases, with 12 bases between them. CDR1 is MNHNS, CDR2 SASEGT, per germline.

The chain combines TRBV7-9 with TRBJ1-5, with 8 bases that match TRBD1. V shed 5 bases, J shed 4 bases, and the junction held 10 bases outside the gene matches. This CDR3 comprises 16 residues. Germline V CDR1 and CDR2: SEHNR, FQNEAQ (reference sequence). The CDR3 here is CASSPLGQGGNQPQHF. CDR3 DNA: TGTGCCAGCAGCCCGCTCGGACAGGGCGGGAATCAGCCCCAGCATTTT.

The chain joins TRBV6-5 to TRBJ2-7; no definite D call. Germline CDR1 is MNHEY and CDR2 is SVGAGI. V was clipped by 5 bases and J by 2 bases, with 4 bases between them. The CDR3 runs to 11 residues. CDR3 nucleotides: TGTGCCAGCAGTGGGGCCTACGAGCAGTACTTC. Translated: CASSGAYEQYF.

The chain uses TRBV6-1 and TRBJ1-1, with D maybe TRBD1 (5 bases). The CDR3 is 16 amino acids. Looked up from germline, CDR1 is MNHNS and CDR2 is SASEGT. The V and J ends lost 2 bases and 0 bases respectively, with 13 bases between them. DNA for the CDR3: TGTGCCAGCAGTGAAACGGGACGGCTTATGAACACTGAAGCTTTCTTT. It is translated as CASSETGRLMNTEAFF.